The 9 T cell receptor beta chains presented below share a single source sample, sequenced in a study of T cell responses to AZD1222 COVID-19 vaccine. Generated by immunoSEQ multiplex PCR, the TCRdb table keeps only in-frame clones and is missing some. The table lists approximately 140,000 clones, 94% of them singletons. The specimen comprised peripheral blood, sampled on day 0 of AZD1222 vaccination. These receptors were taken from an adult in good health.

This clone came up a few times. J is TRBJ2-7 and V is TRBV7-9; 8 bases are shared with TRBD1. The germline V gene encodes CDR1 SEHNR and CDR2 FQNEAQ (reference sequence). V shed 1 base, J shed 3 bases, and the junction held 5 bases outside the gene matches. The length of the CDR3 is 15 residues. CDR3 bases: TGTGCCAGCAGCTTAGGGACAGGGTTGGTCTACGAGCAGTACGTC. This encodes CASSLGTGLVYEQYV.

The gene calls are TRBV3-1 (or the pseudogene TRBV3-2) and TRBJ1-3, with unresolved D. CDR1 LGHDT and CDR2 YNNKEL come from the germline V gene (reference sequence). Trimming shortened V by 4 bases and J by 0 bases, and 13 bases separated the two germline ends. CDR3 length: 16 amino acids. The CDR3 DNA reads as TGTGCCAGCAGCCTCCGGGTCACATTCTCTGGAAACACCATATATTTT. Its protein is CASSLRVTFSGNTIYF.

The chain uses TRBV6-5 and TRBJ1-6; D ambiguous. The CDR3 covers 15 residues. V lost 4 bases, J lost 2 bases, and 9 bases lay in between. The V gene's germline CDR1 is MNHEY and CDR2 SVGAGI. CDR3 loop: CASSSQFAYNSPLHF. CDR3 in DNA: TGTGCCAGCAGTTCCCAGTTCGCCTATAATTCACCCCTCCACTTT.

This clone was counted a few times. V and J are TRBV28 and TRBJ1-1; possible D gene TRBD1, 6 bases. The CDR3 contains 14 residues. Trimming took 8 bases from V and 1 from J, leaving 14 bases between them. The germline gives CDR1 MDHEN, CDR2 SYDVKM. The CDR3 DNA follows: TGTGCCAGCCAGTTAGGGGGTTGGAACACTGAAGCTTTCTTT. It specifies CASQLGGWNTEAFF.

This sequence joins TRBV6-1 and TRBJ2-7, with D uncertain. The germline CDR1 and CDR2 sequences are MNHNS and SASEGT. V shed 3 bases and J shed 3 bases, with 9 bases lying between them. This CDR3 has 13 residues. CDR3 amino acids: CASSEGWGYEQYV. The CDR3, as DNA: TGTGCCAGCAGTGAGGGATGGGGCTACGAGCAGTACGTC.

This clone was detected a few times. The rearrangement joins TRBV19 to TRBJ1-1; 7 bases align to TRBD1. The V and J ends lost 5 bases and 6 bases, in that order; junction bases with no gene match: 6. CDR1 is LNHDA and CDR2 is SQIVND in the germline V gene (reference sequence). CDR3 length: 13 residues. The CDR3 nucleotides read TGTGCCAGTAGTCCAAGGGGGCGAGCTGAAGCTTTCTTT. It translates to CASSPRGRAEAFF.

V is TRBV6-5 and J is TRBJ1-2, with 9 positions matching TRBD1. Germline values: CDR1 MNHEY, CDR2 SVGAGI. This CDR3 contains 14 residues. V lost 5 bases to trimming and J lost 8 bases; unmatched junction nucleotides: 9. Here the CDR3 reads CASSRDRAFGGYTF. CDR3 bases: TGTGCCAGCAGTCGGGACAGGGCTTTTGGCGGCTACACCTTC.

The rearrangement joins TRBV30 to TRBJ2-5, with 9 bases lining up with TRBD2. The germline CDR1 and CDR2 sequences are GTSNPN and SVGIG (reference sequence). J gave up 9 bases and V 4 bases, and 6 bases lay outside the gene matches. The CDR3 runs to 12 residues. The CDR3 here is CAWTTSGGAQYF. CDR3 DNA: TGTGCCTGGACGACTAGCGGAGGGGCCCAGTACTTC.

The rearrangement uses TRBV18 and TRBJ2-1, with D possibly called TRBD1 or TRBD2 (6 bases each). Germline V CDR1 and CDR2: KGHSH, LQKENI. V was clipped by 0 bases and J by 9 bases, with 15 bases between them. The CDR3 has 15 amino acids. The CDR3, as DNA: TGTGCCAGCTCACCACCGGGAGCAGGAGGGGGTGAGCAGTTCTTC. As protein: CASSPPGAGGGEQFF.